This T cell receptor (beta chain) derives from a study of radiotherapy plus CTLA-4 blockade in lung cancer. In regard to this clone: Antigen: not known. This CDR3 is also generated by other DNA sequences in the sample.

Whole-study results and caveats: Blood TCR clones of tumor origin expanded after radiotherapy plus ipilimumab.

Looked up from germline, CDR1 is MNHEY and CDR2 is SMNVEV (reference sequence). V shed 2 bases and J shed 1 base, with 5 bases lying between them. The length of the CDR3 is 13 residues. People whose metastatic non-small-cell lung cancer was chemo-refractory got focal radiation along with CTLA-4 blockade by ipilimumab. The repertoire was sequenced with immunoSEQ multiplex PCR; TCRdb's copy has only in-frame clones and lacks some. Of about 77,000 clones listed, 74% are singletons. This TCR was sampled from a human donor with non-small cell lung cancer whose response to radiotherapy plus ipilimumab could not be evaluated. Sequences were derived from peripheral blood, sampled from a patient treated with radiotherapy plus ipilimumab. This rearrangement joins TRBV27 to TRBJ1-1; D is unclear. CDR3 region: CASSLAGNTEAFF. The DNA of the CDR3 is TGTGCCAGCAGTTTAGCGGGGAACACTGAAGCTTTCTTT.